The text below deals with one T cell receptor (beta chain). The source of the sample is a study of cytomegalovirus exposure and HLA in healthy donors. For the study at large: The approximately 120 million unique TCR beta sequences, from 150 million to 200 million T cells, were found by an earlier analysis.

PCR primers comprised 60 Vbeta and 13 Jbeta primers. Method: immunoSEQ multiplex PCR; TCRdb's copy keeps in-frame clones and lacks some. The sample records roughly 290,000 clones, over 85% being singletons. This CDR3 region has 17 residues. The V segment lost 5 bases and the J segment 2 bases; nucleotides outside the gene matches: 7. Germline CDR1 SGHVS, CDR2 FQNEAQ. The sequencing input was PBMCs. The V gene is TRBV7-8, the J gene TRBJ1-4; TRBD1 matches 11 bases. The receptor comes from a woman aged 18-29 years in good health and CMV-seronegative. CDR3 sequence: CASSLRDRGSTNEKLFF. The DNA for the CDR3 is TGTGCCAGCAGCCTCCGGGACAGGGGGTCCACTAATGAAAAACTGTTTTTT.